This TCR beta chain derives from a study of CD4 and CD8 cells across lung adenocarcinoma regions. Samples came from patients with localized non-small cell lung adenocarcinoma. In TCRdb, the PCR reads were re-called with MiXCR into one record per CDR3 protein. The sample has fewer than 20,000 distinct CDR3 sequences, roughly 51% seen once. The material sequenced was CD8+ T cells from the center of a lung tumor. This sequence was found in a female donor with lung adenocarcinoma. The CD4 and CD8 labels of this study may be unreliable.

The CDR3 DNA is TGTGCCAGCAGTCCCGGGGAGGGGAAACGAGATGGCTACACCTTC. It encodes CASSPGEGKRDGYTF. This chain uses TRBV27 with TRBJ1-2; tentative D call: TRBD1 (5 bases). Germline V gene sequence: CDR1 MNHEY, CDR2 SMNVEV (reference sequence). V lost 5 bases, J lost 6 bases, and 19 bases lay in between. The CDR3 has 15 amino acids.